This TCR beta chain was profiled in a study of T-cell reconstitution after alpha-beta-depleted transplantation in children. The CDR3 totals 17 residues. The V and J ends lost 2 bases and 2 bases, in that order; junction bases with no gene match: 12. Study-wide points: For some patients, TCRbeta diversity was high at day 60 because of recipient T cells and thymic progenitors that survived. Once a year had passed after transplant, T-cell counts and diversity came mostly from newly produced T cells.

With respect to this clonotype: Its antigen is currently unknown.

Unique molecular identifiers were used in preparing the TCRbeta library. Each CDR3 protein is one row after TCRdb ran MiXCR on the PCR reads. The repertoire holds about 980,000 distinct CDR3 sequences, roughly 29% seen once, with under 30% in the top ten. The chain carries TRBV12-3 or TRBV12-4 and TRBJ2-7, with 7 positions matching TRBD1. The source was PBMCs, mostly from graft donor cells, collected 360 days after TCRalphabeta/CD19-depleted stem cell transplant. The sequence derives from a boy under three years old who had a stem cell transplant for SCID, so the T cells may come from the graft donor. The CDR3 reads CASSLTGATSKAYEQYF. DNA of the CDR3: TGTGCCAGCAGTTTAACAGGGGCGACCTCCAAGGCCTACGAGCAGTACTTC.